This TCR beta chain was recovered during a study of blood T cell repertoires in COVID-19. About the research overall: Samples of COVID-19 (acute and convalescent) were obtained from the United States, Italy and Spain.

The CDR3 length is 15 residues. V was shortened by 5 bases and J by 2 bases, with 13 bases between the two germline ends. Germline V gene sequence: CDR1 MNHEY, CDR2 SMNVEV (reference sequence). This clone was counted once. Only in-frame clones appear in the TCRdb table, and some are missing; sequencing was by immunoSEQ multiplex PCR. The repertoire holds around 330,000 clones, with 70% to 90% as singletons. This study enrolled people aged 18 to 89 from about 24 US geographic areas. Cohorts were assigned according to the clinical history that participants reported. Sequencing used PBMCs or T cells enriched from blood (not recorded which). The V and J genes are TRBV27 and TRBJ1-5; D may be TRBD1 (6 bases). This TCR was sampled from a woman aged 40-49 years who had recovered from COVID-19. CDR3 DNA sequence: TGTGCCAGCAGTGAGGGGGAAAGGCGCAATCAGCCCCAGCATTTT. It yields the protein CASSEGERRNQPQHF.